One sample yielded the 26 T cell receptor beta chains listed below, sequenced in a study of blood T cells in healthy people across ages. Sample-barcoded 5' priming and a J-beta primer mix drove a second PCR of roughly 6 to 12 cycles. One entry per CDR3 protein results from TCRdb running MiXCR on the 5' RACE reads. The table has roughly 930,000 distinct CDR3 sequences, around 46% seen once. Specimen: blood. These receptors were collected from a man aged 25-40 years in good health.

In this sample, this clonotype turned up a few times. The rearrangement links TRBV4-1 to TRBJ1-1, with 7 bases identical to TRBD1. V was pared by 1 base and J by 3 bases, with 11 bases of the junction left unmatched. The CDR3 extends over 17 amino acids. The germline V gene has CDR1 MGHRA and CDR2 YSYEKL. In DNA, the CDR3 is TGCGCCAGCAGCCAAGGATTGCAGGGGGTAGGGTACACTGAAGCTTTCTTT. This codes for CASSQGLQGVGYTEAFF.

The chain combines TRBV11-1 with TRBJ2-3; D is tentatively TRBD1 or TRBD2 (5 bases each). Trimming pared 5 bases from V and 7 bases from J, leaving 16 bases between. CDR1 is SGHAT and CDR2 is FQDESV in the germline V gene (reference sequence). CDR3 length equals 14 residues. CDR3 nucleotide sequence: TGTGCCAGCAGCCCCGGGACCGTTGGATATACGCAGTATTTT. It codes for CASSPGTVGYTQYF.

The V gene is TRBV20-1, the J gene TRBJ2-5; D remains unclear. The CDR3 length is 13 residues. Germline values: CDR1 DFQATT, CDR2 SNEGSKA (reference sequence). The V end lost 7 bases, the J end lost 2 bases, and 14 bases lay between the germline ends. Here the CDR3 DNA reads TGCAGTGGCCATAGACGGTGGCAAGAGACCCAGTACTTC. It translates to CSGHRRWQETQYF.

The V gene is TRBV28, the J gene TRBJ2-3; D possibly corresponds to TRBD2 (5 bases). V was shortened by 6 bases and J by 8 bases, with 9 bases between the two germline ends. Germline V gives CDR1 MDHEN, CDR2 SYDVKM. The CDR3 runs 11 residues. CDR3 DNA: TGTGCCAGCAGATCGGGGTTTACGCAGTATTTT. Protein: CASRSGFTQYF.

This clonotype has only a few counts. This sequence joins TRBV7-9 and TRBJ2-3; D unclear. The CDR3 loop spans 14 amino acids. The V end lost 6 bases, the J end lost 4 bases, and 14 bases lay between the germline ends. In germline, CDR1 is SEHNR, CDR2 FQNEAQ (reference sequence). The DNA of the CDR3 is TGTGCCAGCAGGGTTGGGGTAGTCCCAGATACGCAGTATTTT. Its protein product is CASRVGVVPDTQYF.

The chain combines TRBV5-1 with TRBJ2-1, with 12 nucleotides matching TRBD2. Germline lookup yields CDR1 SGHRS and CDR2 YFSETQ. The trim removed 4 bases at V and 6 bases at J, leaving 5 bases unmatched. The CDR3 sequence is 15 residues long. CDR3: CASSMTSGGSNEQFF. CDR3 in DNA: TGCGCCAGCAGCATGACTAGCGGGGGATCCAATGAGCAGTTCTTC.

The chain recombines TRBV9 with TRBJ1-1; the D gene is possibly TRBD1 (5 bases). There are 15 residues in the CDR3. V gave up 4 bases and J gave up 2 bases, with 15 bases separating them. Germline V lookup: CDR1 SGDLS, CDR2 YYNGEE. CDR3 in amino acids: CASSPRQTYNTEAFF. DNA for the CDR3: TGTGCCAGCAGCCCACGACAGACATATAACACTGAAGCTTTCTTT.

The rearrangement uses TRBV7-2 and TRBJ1-5; TRBD1 matches 11 bases. In germline, CDR1 is SGHTA, CDR2 FQGNSA. After removal of 5 bases from V and 2 bases from J, the junction contained 8 bases not matched to a gene. The CDR3 loop spans 17 amino acids. The CDR3 sequence: CASSVGTGGTGNQPQHF. Written as DNA, the CDR3 is TGTGCCAGCAGCGTTGGGACAGGGGGAACGGGCAATCAGCCCCAGCATTTT.

This clonotype was observed once. The rearrangement links TRBV27 to TRBJ1-2, with a tentative D call TRBD1 (6 bases). The CDR3 has 16 amino acids. V was shortened by 8 bases and J by 8 bases, with 27 bases between the two germline ends. Germline V CDR1 and CDR2: MNHEY, SMNVEV (reference sequence). The CDR3 protein is CASRSIRETGRGGYTF. DNA for the CDR3: TGTGCCAGCCGATCCATCCGAGAGACAGGACGGGGGGGCTACACCTTC.

The rearrangement links TRBV7-2 to TRBJ1-1; tentatively, D is TRBD1 (6 bases). The V and J ends lost 4 bases and 6 bases respectively, with 18 bases between them. The CDR3 length is 15 residues. Germline V gives CDR1 SGHTA, CDR2 FQGNSA. Written as DNA, the CDR3 is TGTGCCAGCAGCTATCCTGATACAGGGATGGCTGAAGCTTTCTTT. This gives the protein CASSYPDTGMAEAFF.

This clonotype was observed once. This sequence joins TRBV27 and TRBJ2-2; D might be TRBD2 (5 bases). This CDR3 has 12 amino acids. CDR1 is MNHEY, CDR2 SMNVEV, per germline (reference sequence). The V gene lost 4 bases and the J gene lost 7 bases, with 7 bases spanning the gap. The CDR3 DNA is TGTGCCAGCAGTTGGAGGCTCGGGGAGCTGTTTTTT. Translated, it gives CASSWRLGELFF.

V and J are TRBV4-1 and TRBJ2-4, with D possibly TRBD1 on 6 matching bases. V was pared by 3 bases and J by 0 bases, with 18 bases between. Germline values: CDR1 MGHRA, CDR2 YSYEKL. CDR3 length: 18 amino acids. CDR3 nucleotide sequence: TGCGCCAGCAGCCAGGCTGGTCGGACAGCGAAAGCCAAAAACATTCAGTACTTC. The encoded protein is CASSQAGRTAKAKNIQYF.

V usage is TRBV6-5 and J usage is TRBJ2-3; 9 bases line up with TRBD2. The CDR3 has 15 amino acids. V was clipped by 2 bases and J by 8 bases; unmatched bases: 8. Germline V lookup: CDR1 MNHEY, CDR2 SVGAGI. The chain's CDR3 is CASSYEPGGGGTQYF. The CDR3 DNA sequence: TGTGCCAGCAGTTACGAACCCGGCGGGGGGGGTACGCAGTATTTT.

This chain connects TRBV12-3 or TRBV12-4 to TRBJ2-7; tentative D call: TRBD1 (5 bases). The V end lost 3 bases, the J end lost 0 bases, and 9 bases lay between the germline ends. The CDR3 contains 14 residues. CDR3 nucleotide sequence: TGTGCCAGCAGTTTGATGGACACCTCCTACGAGCAGTACTTC. Protein sequence: CASSLMDTSYEQYF.

This clonotype was seen only a few times. Written as DNA, the CDR3 is TGTGCCAGCAGTGGACCGGACAGCTCCTACGAGCAGTACTTC. Translation gives CASSGPDSSYEQYF. The chain combines TRBV6-5 with TRBJ2-7, with a weak D call TRBD1 (6 bases). The V end was cut by 5 bases, the J end by 0 bases, with 11 bases between. CDR1 and CDR2 from the germline V gene are MNHEY and SVGAGI. The CDR3 loop spans 14 amino acids.

The chain carries TRBV20-1 and TRBJ2-7; 12 bases match TRBD2. The V and J ends lost 6 bases and 7 bases, in that order; junction bases with no gene match: 13. This CDR3 region has 15 residues. CDR1 and CDR2 (germline): DFQATT, SNEGSKA (reference sequence). CDR3 nucleotide sequence: TGCAGTGCCCCCGTGACTAGCGGGGGAACTAATGAGCAGTACTTC. It is translated as CSAPVTSGGTNEQYF.

This rearrangement joins TRBV4-1 to TRBJ1-5; D is undetermined. Trimming shortened V by 4 bases and J by 5 bases, and 15 bases separated the two germline ends. CDR3 length: 15 amino acids. Germline loops: CDR1 MGHRA, CDR2 YSYEKL. For the CDR3, the DNA is TGCGCCAGCAGCCTTCGGCCTGCTTCTGATCAGCCCCAGCATTTT. Its protein is CASSLRPASDQPQHF.

This clonotype is a singleton in its sample. Compared with germline, one end of the junction differs, possibly owing to a read error. J is TRBJ2-3 and V is TRBV7-2, with TRBD2 identical over 13 bases. CDR1 and CDR2 (germline): SGHTA, FQGNSA. The CDR3 contains 17 residues. CDR3: CASSLSGLAGSTDSQYF. The DNA for the CDR3 is TGTGCCAGCAGCTTATCGGGACTAGCGGGGAGCACAGATTCGCAGTATTTT.

Turning to this clonotype: A read error may account for a junction end that differs from germline. The CDR3 DNA reads TGTGCCAGCAGTTTCAACAGGGGTAATGAGAAGTTCTTC. Its protein product is CASSFNRGNEKFF. V is TRBV12-3 or TRBV12-4 and J is TRBJ2-1; 7 bases are a match to TRBD1. The CDR3 length is 13 residues.

The chain has TRBV7-2 and TRBJ1-2, with no clear D. The CDR3 runs 15 residues. Trimming removed 5 bases at V and 3 bases at J, with 16 bases between. Germline CDR1 reads SGHTA; CDR2 reads FQGNSA. The CDR3 spells CASSPTGWTDYGYTF. CDR3 coding DNA: TGTGCCAGCAGCCCAACCGGGTGGACGGACTATGGCTACACCTTC.

The chain carries TRBV6-6 and TRBJ1-1; D not resolved. V was clipped by 5 bases and J by 7 bases, with 8 bases between them. Per the germline V gene, CDR1 is MNHNY and CDR2 is SVGAGI (reference sequence). The CDR3 runs 11 residues. The CDR3 loop is CASSADNEAFF. The CDR3 DNA reads TGTGCCAGCAGTGCCGATAATGAAGCTTTCTTT.

This chain connects TRBV6-6 to TRBJ1-2, with TRBD1 identical over 7 bases. V shed 7 bases, J shed 8 bases, and the junction held 13 bases outside the gene matches. The germline CDR1 and CDR2 sequences are MNHNY and SVGAGI (reference sequence). The CDR3 has 14 residues. The CDR3 DNA sequence: TGTGCCAGCACCCAAGGACAGGATGGGAGAGGCTACACCTTC. Amino acid sequence: CASTQGQDGRGYTF.

This chain joins TRBV28 and TRBJ2-1; D is unresolved. With the DNA end fitting TRBJ2-7 better, the J assignment may be wrong. CDR1 is MDHEN and CDR2 is SYDVKM in the germline V gene. The length of the CDR3 is 13 residues. This CDR3 is CASRPTSYNEQYF. Here the CDR3 DNA reads TGTGCCAGCAGACCGACAAGCTACAATGAGCAGTACTTC.

In nucleotides, the CDR3 is TGTGCCCCTATTCCCGGGCAGTCCCTAGCCAAAAACATTCAGTACTTC. The encoded protein is CAPIPGQSLAKNIQYF. This sequence joins TRBV30 and TRBJ2-4; no clear D. Germline lookup yields CDR1 GTSNPN and CDR2 SVGIG (reference sequence). The CDR3 runs to 16 residues. V was cut by 8 bases and J by 0 bases, with 20 bases left in between.

This chain links TRBV20-1 with TRBJ2-1; TRBD2 matches 11 bases. There are 17 residues in the CDR3. Germline assignment: CDR1 DFQATT and CDR2 SNEGSKA (reference sequence). The V segment lost 7 bases and the J segment 1 base; nucleotides outside the gene matches: 12. The CDR3 here is CSDSGGAWIVSYNEQFF. DNA for the CDR3: TGCAGTGATAGCGGGGGGGCCTGGATCGTTTCCTACAATGAGCAGTTCTTC.

This chain uses TRBV20-1 with TRBJ2-4, with D perhaps matching TRBD1 (6 bases). Germline V gene sequence: CDR1 DFQATT, CDR2 SNEGSKA (reference sequence). This CDR3 has 17 amino acids. V was shortened by 4 bases and J by 0 bases, with 19 bases between the two germline ends. CDR3 in DNA: TGCAGTGCTAATCTAGTCGGGACACCTGTAGCCAAAAACATTCAGTACTTC. It translates to CSANLVGTPVAKNIQYF.